Following are 17 T cell receptor beta chains from one sample sequenced in a study of blood T cells in healthy people across ages. The use of a sample-barcoded 5' primer and a J-beta primer mix characterized a second PCR of roughly 7 to 12 cycles. TCRdb re-called the 5' RACE reads with MiXCR, one entry per CDR3 protein. The sample has about 800,000 distinct CDR3 sequences; 20% to 25% are singletons. The same sample was also used in a study of T cells of mothers and their children.

The source material was blood. The receptor source for this set is a boy aged 5-17 years in good health.

This sequence joins TRBV7-2 and TRBJ2-5, with D possibly matching TRBD2 (5 bases). CDR1 and CDR2 from the germline V gene are SGHTA and FQGNSA. V was trimmed by 1 base and J by 5 bases, leaving 17 bases between them. The CDR3 has 16 residues. CDR3 region: CASSLELVRWKETQYF. DNA of the CDR3: TGTGCCAGCAGCTTAGAACTAGTTAGGTGGAAGGAGACCCAGTACTTC.

In its sample, this clonotype was seen a few times. Mismatch with germline at one junction end may stem from a read error. V and J are TRBV2 and TRBJ1-3; the D gene is possibly TRBD1 (6 bases). Germline V gives CDR1 SNHLY, CDR2 FYNNEI. The CDR3 runs to 16 residues. In nucleotides, the CDR3 is TGTGCCTGCAGTAAAGACAGGAGTGACTCTGGAAACACCATATATTTT. Translated, it gives CACSKDRSDSGNTIYF.

The chain employs TRBV5-6 and TRBJ1-4; D unresolved. The CDR3 has 14 residues. Trimming shortened V by 0 bases and J by 5 bases, and 8 bases separated the two germline ends. Per germline, CDR1 SGHDT and CDR2 YYEEEE. The CDR3 DNA follows: TGTGCCAGCAGCTTGGTCCCAGAAAATGAAAAACTGTTTTTT. Its protein product is CASSLVPENEKLFF.

The chain recombines TRBV7-2 with TRBJ2-1; 12 positions agree with TRBD2. Germline loops: CDR1 SGHTA, CDR2 FQGNSA. Losses at the gene ends were 4 bases for V and 8 bases for J; bases not matched to a gene: 9. The CDR3 length is 16 residues. The DNA of the CDR3 is TGTGCCAGCAGCTCTCTAGCGGGAGGGGAGTACGATGAGCAGTTCTTC. It codes for CASSSLAGGEYDEQFF.

V is TRBV4-1 and J is TRBJ2-4; unclear D gene. The CDR3 consists of 14 residues. The germline V gene has CDR1 MGHRA and CDR2 YSYEKL. Trimming left V 1 base short and J 1 base short, with 5 bases between. The CDR3 nucleotides read TGCGCCAGCAGCCAAGTTACGGCCAAAAACATTCAGTACTTC. As protein: CASSQVTAKNIQYF.

V is TRBV29-1 and J is TRBJ2-5; a possible D gene is TRBD1 (5 bases). The J call is doubtful: the DNA matches TRBJ2-7 better. The CDR3 length is 12 residues. Germline-derived CDR1 and CDR2 are SQVTM and ANQGSEA. CDR3 coding DNA: TGCAGCGCCATGGTACAGGCTAGCGAGCAGTACTTC. The encoded protein is CSAMVQASEQYF.

V gene TRBV29-1 combines with J gene TRBJ2-7; D may match TRBD1 or TRBD2 (5 bases each). The length of the CDR3 is 14 residues. V was clipped by 3 bases and J by 4 bases, with 16 bases between them. Per germline, CDR1 SQVTM and CDR2 ANQGSEA. The CDR3 is CSVETTTKGYEQYF. CDR3 bases: TGCAGCGTTGAGACTACGACAAAGGGGTACGAGCAGTACTTC.

This sequence joins TRBV29-1 and TRBJ2-3; the D is unclear. The CDR3 is 13 amino acids. V gave up 3 bases and J gave up 2 bases, with 9 bases separating them. Germline assignment: CDR1 SQVTM and CDR2 ANQGSEA. In DNA form, the CDR3 reads TGCAGCGTTGACGCAGAGCTCACAGATACGCAGTATTTT. Amino acid sequence: CSVDAELTDTQYF.

This clonotype has a handful of counts. The chain combines TRBV11-2 with TRBJ2-3, with D tentatively TRBD1 (6 bases). Per germline, CDR1 SGHAT and CDR2 FQNNGV. The length of the CDR3 is 18 residues. Trimming took 5 bases from V and 0 from J, leaving 21 bases between them. The DNA of the CDR3 is TGTGCCAGCAGCCAAAAAGGGGGTAGCAGAACTAGCACAGATACGCAGTATTTT. Translated, it gives CASSQKGGSRTSTDTQYF.

This clonotype has only one observation. The CDR3 DNA is TGTGCCAGCAGCTTTGGGGACAGTCTAGCCAAAAACATTCAGTACTTC. Its protein is CASSFGDSLAKNIQYF. The J gene is TRBJ2-4, the V gene TRBV7-9; 7 bases line up with TRBD1. The length of the CDR3 is 16 residues. With 3 bases clipped from V and 0 bases from J, the junction kept 5 bases outside the gene matches. CDR1 is SEHNR and CDR2 is FQNEAQ in the germline V gene (reference sequence).

This clonotype was detected once. The chain joins TRBV28 to TRBJ2-4; D may be TRBD2 (5 bases). The V end lost 4 bases, the J end lost 2 bases, and 9 bases lay between the germline ends. In germline, CDR1 is MDHEN, CDR2 SYDVKM. The CDR3 has 14 amino acids. CDR3 nucleotide sequence: TGTGCCAGCAGTTCAGACTACTCCAAAAACATTCAGTACTTC. It translates to CASSSDYSKNIQYF.

The chain employs TRBV12-3 or TRBV12-4 and TRBJ2-1; 9 nucleotides line up with TRBD1. The trim removed 3 bases at V and 6 bases at J, leaving 9 bases unmatched. The CDR3 has 16 residues. CDR3 region: CASSFWTGATGNEQFF. CDR3 bases: TGTGCCAGCAGTTTCTGGACAGGGGCGACGGGCAATGAGCAGTTCTTC.

There are a few counts of this clonotype. The chain combines TRBV5-1 with TRBJ1-1, with TRBD1 identical over 11 bases. Per the germline V gene, CDR1 is SGHRS and CDR2 is YFSETQ. CDR3 length: 14 residues. V gave up 4 bases and J gave up 5 bases; unmatched junction bases: 4. CDR3 residues: CASSVRDRGTEAFF. The CDR3 bases are TGCGCCAGCAGCGTTAGGGACAGGGGGACTGAAGCTTTCTTT.

With regard to this clonotype: A much larger clonotype is one base distant, so this may be a read error. The CDR3 is CASSPDSGLYEQYF. DNA of the CDR3: TGTGCCAGCAGTCCGGACAGCGGGCTCTACGAGCAGTACTTC. V and J are TRBV6-1 and TRBJ2-7; either TRBD1 or TRBD2 may fit D (6 bases each). There are 14 residues in the CDR3. CDR1 MNHNS and CDR2 SASEGT come from the germline V gene. Trimming took off 5 bases at V and 3 bases at J, with 14 bases between the two ends.

This clonotype was recorded at least ten times. The chain joins TRBV7-9 to TRBJ2-7; D is possibly TRBD1 or TRBD2 (5 bases each). Between the trimmed V and J ends, which lost 5 bases and 3 bases, there was a span of 8 bases. CDR1 and CDR2 (germline): SEHNR, FQNEAQ (reference sequence). The CDR3 has 12 amino acids. The chain's CDR3 is CASSRGDYEQYF. CDR3 bases: TGTGCCAGCAGCCGAGGGGACTACGAGCAGTACTTC.

The rearrangement joins TRBV27 to TRBJ1-1; 7 bases align to TRBD1. After removal of 8 bases from V and 4 bases from J, the junction contained 4 bases not matched to a gene. This CDR3 comprises 12 residues. Germline V lookup: CDR1 MNHEY, CDR2 SMNVEV (reference sequence). CDR3 in amino acids: CASVPGGTEAFF. Here the CDR3 DNA reads TGTGCCAGCGTTCCAGGGGGCACTGAAGCTTTCTTT.

This chain connects TRBV28 to TRBJ1-5; 7 nucleotides align to TRBD1. The V gene end was trimmed by 5 bases and the J gene end by 3 bases; junction bases not matched to a gene: 10. Germline V CDR1 and CDR2: MDHEN, SYDVKM. This CDR3 region has 16 residues. CDR3 protein: CASSEDGDRHNQPQHF. In nucleotides, the CDR3 is TGTGCCAGCAGTGAAGACGGGGACAGACACAATCAGCCCCAGCATTTT.